The T cell receptor (beta chain) described here comes from a study of CD8 T cells in ankylosing spondylitis. The study's findings and limits: Typical of ankylosing spondylitis blood, it appeared, was a TCR beta motif of seven to nine highly homologous variants. The authors found the disease-linked clones to be CD8+ and relatively rare in peripheral blood.

This clonotype was seen a handful of times. What it binds is not known. With molecular barcodes, quantitative 5'-RACE was used to make the TCR beta libraries. TCRdb independently ran MiXCR on the 5' RACE reads; one entry per CDR3 protein. The sample contains 450,000 to 550,000 distinct CDR3 sequences, approximately 5.3% of which appear only once. The germline V gene encodes CDR1 SGHDN and CDR2 FVKESK. V trimming: 2 bases; J trimming: 2 bases; junction bases outside the gene matches: 3. The CDR3 spans 15 residues. This clonotype was obtained from a male donor with ankylosing spondylitis. J is TRBJ2-7 and V is TRBV14, with 10 bases aligning to TRBD1. Material for sequencing was blood, either unsorted or a sorted T cell fraction (not recorded which). CDR3 protein: CASSQMGQGTYEQYF. The DNA of the CDR3 is TGTGCCAGCAGCCAAATGGGACAGGGGACCTACGAGCAGTACTTC.